The clone carrying this T cell receptor (beta chain) was counted many times. Its antigen remains unknown. The data stem from a study of T cells in Graves' hyperthyroidism and ophthalmopathy. Amplification yielded TCR beta CDR3 regions, with RNA transcripts as the source. A set of HTBI primers served as the primers for a first-round RT-PCR of the TCR CDR3. TCRdb itself ran the multiplex PCR reads through MiXCR, one entry per CDR3 protein. The sample records roughly 500,000 distinct CDR3 sequences, over 35% being singletons. This CDR3 has 16 amino acids. The germline V gene has CDR1 SGHRS and CDR2 YFSETQ. V shed 6 bases and J shed 0 bases, with 18 bases lying between them. Study results and caveats: Separation of ophthalmopathy from stable hyperthyroidism was achieved by a 13 V-J model.

The sequenced sample consisted of peripheral blood or thyroid tissue (not recorded which). The sequence derives from an adult woman with Graves' disease, either hyperthyroidism or ophthalmopathy (not recorded which). The chain is built from TRBV5-1 and TRBJ2-5; no firm D call. Here the CDR3 reads CASTPGQAANQETQYF. The CDR3, as DNA: TGCGCCAGCACCCCTGGGCAGGCGGCGAACCAAGAGACCCAGTACTTC.